These 31 T cell receptor beta chains originate from one sample sequenced in a study of beta chain features in type 1 diabetes. cDNA synthesis used the whole RNA isolate, giving expressed TCRB sequences. Profiling relied on immunoSEQ multiplex PCR, and the TCRdb table lists in-frame clones only, not all of them. Of about 450,000 clones in the sample, about an eighth were seen once. Sequencing was carried out using naive CD4+ T cells from blood. These TCRs come from a woman in her late teens or twenties in good health.

The rearrangement uses TRBV2 and TRBJ2-1; TRBD2 matches at 7 bases. The CDR3 loop spans 13 amino acids. The V and J ends lost 6 bases and 7 bases, in that order; junction bases with no gene match: 6. The germline gives CDR1 SNHLY, CDR2 FYNNEI. CDR3 bases: TGTGCCAGCAGCAGCGGGGTCTGGAATGAGCAGTTCTTC. Residues: CASSSGVWNEQFF.

The chain carries TRBV6-1 and TRBJ1-1; D possibly corresponds to TRBD1 (5 bases). Trimming stripped 6 bases from V and 9 bases from J, with 14 bases between. Germline V gives CDR1 MNHNS, CDR2 SASEGT. The CDR3 covers 12 residues. CDR3 sequence reads: CASSQSRTKAFF. In DNA form, the CDR3 reads TGTGCCAGCAGCCAATCCAGGACAAAAGCTTTCTTT.

The rearrangement links TRBV7-2 to TRBJ2-1, with 9 bases aligning to TRBD2. Germline V gene data show CDR1 as SGHTA and CDR2 as FQGNSA. V shed 4 bases, J shed 5 bases, and the junction held 9 bases outside the gene matches. The CDR3 is 16 residues long. The CDR3 is CASSSPGTSRHNEQFF. The CDR3 coding sequence is TGTGCCAGCAGCTCCCCCGGGACTAGCCGGCACAATGAGCAGTTCTTC. The full variable domain, with the rest looked up from reference TRBV7-2 and TRBJ2-1, is GAGVSQSPSNKVTEKGKDVELRCDPISGHTALYWYRQSLGQGLEFLIYFQGNSAPDKSGLPSDRFSAERTGGSVSTLTIQRTQQEDSAVYLCASSSPGTSRHNEQFFGPGTRLTVL.

The chain joins TRBV2 to TRBJ2-5; D is perhaps TRBD1 (6 bases). Germline V CDR1 and CDR2: SNHLY, FYNNEI. This CDR3 has 14 amino acids. Trimming shortened V by 2 bases and J by 5 bases, and 12 bases separated the two germline ends. The CDR3 spells CASSEMGARETQYF. CDR3 nucleotide sequence: TGTGCCAGCAGTGAAATGGGGGCGCGGGAGACCCAGTACTTC.

This clone came up a few times. The rearrangement uses TRBV7-9 and TRBJ2-2; D unclear. V was trimmed by 5 bases and J by 7 bases, leaving 14 bases between them. CDR1 SEHNR and CDR2 FQNEAQ come from the germline V gene (reference sequence). This CDR3 comprises 14 residues. CDR3 in DNA: TGTGCCAGCAGCCCCACACGGTCTGGCGGGGAGCTGTTTTTT. The encoded protein is CASSPTRSGGELFF. Together with reference TRBV7-9 and TRBJ2-2, the CDR3 gives the full variable domain: DTGVSQNPRHKITKRGQNVTFRCDPISEHNRLYWYRQTLGQGPEFLTYFQNEAQLEKSRLLSDRFSAERPKGSFSTLEIQRTEQGDSAMYLCASSPTRSGGELFFGEGSRLTVL.

This clone occurred a few times. The chain employs TRBV4-1 and TRBJ2-7; 9 bases line up with TRBD1. V lost 4 bases, J lost 1 base, and 5 bases stayed unmatched. This CDR3 is built from 15 residues. The germline V gene has CDR1 MGHRA and CDR2 YSYEKL. DNA of the CDR3: TGCGCCAGCAGCCGAGGACAGGGGCGGTCCTACGAGCAGTACTTC. As protein: CASSRGQGRSYEQYF.

This clone was picked up a small number of times. This chain connects TRBV4-2 to TRBJ1-4, with D unclear. The CDR3 has 15 amino acids. Trimming took 3 bases from V and 0 from J, leaving 8 bases between them. CDR1 and CDR2 from the germline V gene are LGHNA and YNFKEQ. The CDR3 protein is CASSHGSATNEKLFF. CDR3 bases: TGTGCCAGCAGCCATGGCTCTGCAACTAATGAAAAACTGTTTTTT.

Only a few counts were recorded for this clone. The chain is built from TRBV5-1 and TRBJ1-1; D perhaps matches TRBD1 (5 bases). Trimming cost V 4 bases and J 0 bases, with 10 bases left between them. The CDR3 consists of 14 residues. Germline V gene data show CDR1 as SGHRS and CDR2 as YFSETQ. The CDR3 is CASSRDSMNTEAFF. CDR3 in DNA: TGCGCCAGCAGCCGAGACAGCATGAACACTGAAGCTTTCTTT.

The rearrangement joins TRBV7-9 to TRBJ2-7; 9 nucleotides align to TRBD1. V lost 3 bases to trimming and J lost 8 bases; unmatched junction nucleotides: 8. Looked up from germline, CDR1 is SEHNR and CDR2 is FQNEAQ (reference sequence). The CDR3 loop spans 14 amino acids. CDR3 sequence (DNA): TGTGCCAGCAGCTTCTCGCCGGGACAGGGAAAGCAGTACTTC. Its protein is CASSFSPGQGKQYF.

This clone was detected only a few times. V usage is TRBV30 and J usage is TRBJ2-2; D is uncertain. This CDR3 is built from 15 residues. The V gene's germline CDR1 is GTSNPN and CDR2 SVGIG (reference sequence). The V gene lost 3 bases and the J gene lost 2 bases, with 13 bases spanning the gap. The CDR3 loop reads CAWRKLYQNTGELFF. CDR3 bases: TGTGCCTGGAGGAAGCTGTACCAAAACACCGGGGAGCTGTTTTTT. The full variable domain, with the rest looked up from reference TRBV30 and TRBJ2-2, is SQTIHQWPATLVQPVGSPLSLECTVEGTSNPNLYWYRQAAGRGLQLLFYSVGIGQISSEVPQNLSASRPQDRQFILSSKKLLLSDSGFYLCAWRKLYQNTGELFFGEGSRLTVL.

The DNA of the CDR3 is TGTGCCACCAGCAGAGATTTGGGAGTATACACTGAAGCTTTCTTT. It encodes CATSRDLGVYTEAFF. This chain joins TRBV15 and TRBJ1-1, with no clear D. The CDR3 totals 15 residues. The V gene lost 0 bases and the J gene lost 3 bases, with 11 bases spanning the gap. CDR1 is LNHNV, CDR2 YYDKDF, per germline (reference sequence).

There are a few counts of this clone. The chain has TRBV9 and TRBJ2-3, with D unresolved. The CDR3 has 13 amino acids. The V gene lost 3 bases and the J gene lost 0 bases, with 5 bases spanning the gap. Germline V gene sequence: CDR1 SGDLS, CDR2 YYNGEE. The CDR3 sequence: CASSEPSTDTQYF. The CDR3 DNA reads TGTGCCAGCAGCGAACCAAGCACAGATACGCAGTATTTT.

The chain employs TRBV9 and TRBJ2-3; D may be TRBD2 (6 bases). From germline, CDR1 is SGDLS and CDR2 YYNGEE. The CDR3 extends over 16 amino acids. The V gene lost 0 bases and the J gene lost 2 bases, with 13 bases spanning the gap. This chain's CDR3 is CASSVGRTDYTDTQYF. The CDR3 DNA follows: TGTGCCAGCAGCGTAGGACGGACGGACTACACAGATACGCAGTATTTT.

This clone was observed a handful of times. The rearrangement links TRBV28 to TRBJ1-5; D gene uncertain. CDR1 is MDHEN and CDR2 is SYDVKM in the germline V gene. There are 13 residues in the CDR3. Trimming pared 2 bases from V and 6 bases from J, leaving 8 bases between. The CDR3 is CASSLGRAQPQHF. CDR3 in DNA: TGTGCCAGCAGTTTAGGCCGGGCTCAGCCCCAGCATTTT.

This chain connects TRBV28 to TRBJ1-4; TRBD1 matches 9 bases. The germline V gene encodes CDR1 MDHEN and CDR2 SYDVKM. V lost 3 bases to trimming and J lost 10 bases; unmatched junction nucleotides: 12. The CDR3 runs to 16 residues. Written as DNA, the CDR3 is TGTGCCAGCAGTTTCCCCCCGGGGAGACAGGGGGGAAAACTGTTTTTT. This sequence encodes CASSFPPGRQGGKLFF.

The sample holds a few counts of this clone. This sequence joins TRBV27 and TRBJ2-3; D remains unclear. The CDR3 is 12 amino acids. Germline loops: CDR1 MNHEY, CDR2 SMNVEV (reference sequence). Trimming stripped 8 bases from V and 4 bases from J, with 10 bases between. CDR3 sequence reads: CASRRLADTQYF. CDR3 nucleotides: TGTGCCAGCCGACGCTTGGCAGATACGCAGTATTTT.

This clone was seen a handful of times. This sequence joins TRBV18 and TRBJ2-1, with D unresolved. Germline V gene lookup returns CDR1 KGHSH and CDR2 LQKENI. V lost 3 bases to trimming and J lost 12 bases, with 18 bases between them. The CDR3 covers 14 residues. CDR3 in amino acids: CASSPISKDVRQFF. The CDR3, as DNA: TGTGCCAGCTCACCCATCTCTAAGGACGTTCGGCAGTTCTTC. Looking up the rest from reference TRBV18 and TRBJ2-1 gives the full variable domain: NAGVMQNPRHLVRRRGQEARLRCSPMKGHSHVYWYRQLPEEGLKFMVYLQKENIIDESGMPKERFSAEFPKEGPSILRIQQVVRGDSAAYFCASSPISKDVRQFFGPGTRLTVL.

CDR3: CASSLSRGFEDTQYF. CDR3 bases: TGTGCCAGCAGCTTAAGTAGGGGGTTCGAGGATACGCAGTATTTT. The chain recombines TRBV7-3 with TRBJ2-3; possibly TRBD1 for D (6 bases). CDR3 length: 15 amino acids. Trimming pared 1 base from V and 6 bases from J, leaving 14 bases between. Looked up from germline, CDR1 is SGHTA and CDR2 is FQGTGA. Full variable domain (missing parts from reference TRBV7-3 and TRBJ2-3): GAGVSQTPSNKVTEKGKYVELRCDPISGHTALYWYRQSLGQGPEFLIYFQGTGAADDSGLPNDRFFAVRPEGSVSTLKIQRTERGDSAVYLCASSLSRGFEDTQYFGPGTRLTVL.

CDR3 sequence (DNA): TGTGCCAGTAGTCCTAGCGGCCTAAACACAGATACGCAGTATTTT. This gives the protein CASSPSGLNTDTQYF. This chain connects TRBV19 to TRBJ2-3; 7 bases line up with TRBD2. Losses at the gene ends were 5 bases for V and 2 bases for J; bases not matched to a gene: 7. Germline assignment: CDR1 LNHDA and CDR2 SQIVND (reference sequence). The CDR3 runs to 15 residues.

As regards this clone: Other DNA sequences from this sample encode an identical CDR3 as well. CDR3 bases: TGTGCCAGCTCACCAAGGCTTGAGACCCAGTACTTC. Encoded protein: CASSPRLETQYF. The rearrangement joins TRBV18 to TRBJ2-5; D gene unclear. The CDR3 length is 12 residues. V was trimmed by 2 bases and J by 5 bases, leaving 6 bases between them. Germline V CDR1 and CDR2: KGHSH, LQKENI.

This chain joins TRBV6-1 and TRBJ1-1; 7 bases line up with TRBD1. The V and J ends lost 6 bases and 0 bases, in that order; junction bases with no gene match: 1. The CDR3 spans 13 residues. CDR1 and CDR2 (germline): MNHNS, SASEGT. CDR3 in amino acids: CASRGQMNTEAFF. The CDR3 DNA reads as TGTGCCAGCAGGGGACAGATGAACACTGAAGCTTTCTTT.

This clone came up a few times. This chain connects TRBV7-2 to TRBJ2-5; D gene unclear. The CDR3 consists of 14 residues. V was clipped by 1 base and J by 1 base, with 7 bases between them. Germline CDR1 SGHTA, CDR2 FQGNSA. The chain's CDR3 is CASSLEWSQETQYF. DNA for the CDR3: TGTGCCAGCAGCTTAGAATGGTCCCAAGAGACCCAGTACTTC.

The V gene is TRBV7-9, the J gene TRBJ2-3; 10 nucleotides agree with TRBD1. Germline V lookup: CDR1 SEHNR, CDR2 FQNEAQ (reference sequence). The CDR3 runs 17 residues. J was trimmed by 2 bases and V by 5 bases; bases with no gene match: 10. The CDR3 spells CASSPRDRGFNTDTQYF. The CDR3, as DNA: TGTGCCAGCAGCCCCCGGGACAGGGGATTTAACACAGATACGCAGTATTTT.

The chain uses TRBV4-3 and TRBJ2-1; no clear D. CDR1 is LGHNA and CDR2 is YSLEER in the germline V gene. Trimming stripped 0 bases from V and 4 bases from J, with 13 bases between. The CDR3 consists of 16 residues. The CDR3 DNA sequence: TGCGCCAGCAGCCAAGATGGCTCCACTCTGTACAATGAGCAGTTCTTC. It yields the protein CASSQDGSTLYNEQFF.

The CDR3 reads CASSFRLNSPLHF. DNA of the CDR3: TGTGCCAGCAGCTTCAGGCTGAATTCACCCCTCCACTTT. The rearrangement joins TRBV7-8 to TRBJ1-6; D unresolved. V dropped 3 bases and J dropped 7 bases, with 7 bases sitting between them. The CDR3 totals 13 residues. Per the germline V gene, CDR1 is SGHVS and CDR2 is FQNEAQ. Drawing the rest from reference TRBV7-8 and TRBJ1-6, the complete variable domain is GAGVSQSPRYKVAKRGQDVALRCDPISGHVSLFWYQQALGQGPEFLTYFQNEAQLDKSGLPSDRFFAERPEGSVSTLKIQRTQQEDSAVYLCASSFRLNSPLHFGNGTRLTVT.

This clone was counted a few times. This rearrangement joins TRBV27 to TRBJ2-1, with D unresolved. The CDR3 totals 14 residues. CDR1 is MNHEY and CDR2 is SMNVEV in the germline V gene (reference sequence). V lost 3 bases and J 5 bases, leaving 11 bases between the germline ends. CDR3 coding DNA: TGTGCCAGCAGTTTCGGACCTTGGGACAATGAGCAGTTCTTC. Its translation: CASSFGPWDNEQFF.

A few counts support this clone. Written as DNA, the CDR3 is TGTGCCAGCAGGACAGGGGGGAACTCTGGGGCCAACGTCCTGACTTTC. As protein: CASRTGGNSGANVLTF. This chain links TRBV2 with TRBJ2-6; 9 nucleotides agree with TRBD1. V shed 6 bases, J shed 0 bases, and the junction held 3 bases outside the gene matches. Germline values: CDR1 SNHLY, CDR2 FYNNEI. The CDR3 sequence is 16 residues long. The variable domain in full, completed from reference TRBV2 and TRBJ2-6, reads EPEVTQTPSHQVTQMGQEVILRCVPISNHLYFYWYRQILGQKVEFLVSFYNNEISEKSEIFDDQFSVERPDGSNFTLKIRSTKLEDSAMYFCASRTGGNSGANVLTFGAGSRLTVL.

The chain links TRBV4-2 to TRBJ2-3; the match to TRBD2 covers 10 bases. The V gene's germline CDR1 is LGHNA and CDR2 YNFKEQ. The CDR3 runs 15 residues. V lost 0 bases and J lost 5; bases outside the gene matches: 2. The chain's CDR3 is CASSQEASGGDTQYF. The CDR3 nucleotides are TGTGCCAGCAGCCAAGAGGCTAGCGGGGGAGATACGCAGTATTTT.

This clone has a handful of counts. The CDR3 sequence is CASSQGRVSYGYTF. CDR3 nucleotides: TGCGCCAGCAGCCAAGGTCGAGTGTCCTATGGCTACACCTTC. The V call is TRBV4-3, the J call TRBJ1-2; no clear D. The CDR3 is made up of 14 amino acids. The V gene's germline CDR1 is LGHNA and CDR2 YSLEER. Trimming left V 1 base short and J 4 bases short, with 10 bases between.

The sample holds a few counts of this clone. The chain couples TRBV27 to TRBJ2-7; D is possibly TRBD1 or TRBD2 (5 bases each). Germline V gene sequence: CDR1 MNHEY, CDR2 SMNVEV (reference sequence). V lost 5 bases and J 9 bases, leaving 17 bases between the germline ends. The CDR3 contains 13 residues. The CDR3 DNA reads TGTGCCAGCAGTACCCGGGACGGTCTAGGGCAGTACGTC. It encodes CASSTRDGLGQYV.

Here the CDR3 DNA reads TGCAGCGTTCCCGGGACAGATAGCGGCCCATGGTCTGGAAACACCATATATTTT. Its protein is CSVPGTDSGPWSGNTIYF. The genes are TRBV29-1 and TRBJ1-3; 7 bases agree with TRBD1. The CDR3 has 18 amino acids. The J segment lost 1 base and the V segment lost 5 bases, leaving 17 bases of the junction unmatched. Germline V gene lookup returns CDR1 SQVTM and CDR2 ANQGSEA.